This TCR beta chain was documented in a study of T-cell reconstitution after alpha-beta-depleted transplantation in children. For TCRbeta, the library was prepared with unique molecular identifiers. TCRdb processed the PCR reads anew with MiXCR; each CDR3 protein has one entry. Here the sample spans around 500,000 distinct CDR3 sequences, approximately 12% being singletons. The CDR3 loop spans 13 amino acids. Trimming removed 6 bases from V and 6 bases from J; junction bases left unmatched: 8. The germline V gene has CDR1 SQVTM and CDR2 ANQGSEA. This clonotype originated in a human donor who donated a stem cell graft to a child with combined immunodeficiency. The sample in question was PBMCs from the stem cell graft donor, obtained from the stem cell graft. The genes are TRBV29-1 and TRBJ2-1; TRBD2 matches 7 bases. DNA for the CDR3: TGCAGCGTGTCGACTAGCTGGTCCAATGAGCAGTTCTTC. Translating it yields CSVSTSWSNEQFF.